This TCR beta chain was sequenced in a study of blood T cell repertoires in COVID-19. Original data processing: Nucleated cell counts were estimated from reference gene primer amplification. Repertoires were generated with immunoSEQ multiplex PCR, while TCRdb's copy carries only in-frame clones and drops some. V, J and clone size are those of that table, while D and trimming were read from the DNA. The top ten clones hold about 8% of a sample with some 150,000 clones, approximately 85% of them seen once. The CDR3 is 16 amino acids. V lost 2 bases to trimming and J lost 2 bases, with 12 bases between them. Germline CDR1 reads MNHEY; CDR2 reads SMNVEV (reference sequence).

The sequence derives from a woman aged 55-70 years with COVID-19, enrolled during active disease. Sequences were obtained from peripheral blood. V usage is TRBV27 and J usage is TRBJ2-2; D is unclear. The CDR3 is CASSLVGPLNTGELFF. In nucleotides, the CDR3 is TGTGCCAGCAGTTTAGTGGGCCCTCTAAACACCGGGGAGCTGTTTTTT.